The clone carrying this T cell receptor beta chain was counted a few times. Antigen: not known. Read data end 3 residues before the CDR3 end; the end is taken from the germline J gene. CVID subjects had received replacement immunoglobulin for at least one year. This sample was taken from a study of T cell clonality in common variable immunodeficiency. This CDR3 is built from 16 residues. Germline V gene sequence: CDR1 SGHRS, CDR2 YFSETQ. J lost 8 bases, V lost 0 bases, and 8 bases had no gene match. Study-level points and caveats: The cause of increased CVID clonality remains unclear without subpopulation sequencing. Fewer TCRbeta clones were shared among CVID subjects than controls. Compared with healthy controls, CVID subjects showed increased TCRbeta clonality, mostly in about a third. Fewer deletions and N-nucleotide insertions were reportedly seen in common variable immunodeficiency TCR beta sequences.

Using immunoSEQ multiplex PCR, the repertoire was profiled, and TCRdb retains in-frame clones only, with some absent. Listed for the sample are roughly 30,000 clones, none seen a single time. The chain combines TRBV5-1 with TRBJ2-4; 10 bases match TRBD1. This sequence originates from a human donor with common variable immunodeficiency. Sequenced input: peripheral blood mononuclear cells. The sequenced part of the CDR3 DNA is TGCGCCAGCAGCTTGGGACAGGGGGCGCCTGGGGACATT. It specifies CASSLGQGAPGDI. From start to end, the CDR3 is CASSLGQGAPGDIQYF.